Listed here are 10 T cell receptor beta chains from one sample, sequenced in a study of T cell responses to AZD1222 COVID-19 vaccine. Sequencing used immunoSEQ multiplex PCR; TCRdb keeps in-frame clones, though not all of them. This table holds approximately 170,000 clones, 80% to 90% found once. Sequencing used peripheral blood, obtained on day 0 of AZD1222 vaccination. These receptors all stem from an adult in good health.

This chain's CDR3 is CASSGLRGRGTGELFF. CDR3 nucleotides: TGTGCCAGCAGCGGATTGAGGGGGCGCGGCACCGGGGAGCTGTTTTTT. V usage is TRBV6-2 or TRBV6-3 and J usage is TRBJ2-2; 7 bases are shared with TRBD1. Per the germline V gene, CDR1 is MNHEY and CDR2 is SVGEGT. The CDR3 runs to 16 residues. V lost 6 bases and J lost 4; bases outside the gene matches: 11.

The chain uses TRBV6-1 and TRBJ1-3; no reliable D call. Trimming shortened V by 4 bases and J by 0 bases, and 13 bases separated the two germline ends. The CDR3 sequence is 16 residues long. The germline gives CDR1 MNHNS, CDR2 SASEGT. CDR3 sequence (DNA): TGTGCCAGCAGTGTCTCCCACGTAAACTCTGGAAACACCATATATTTT. Translated: CASSVSHVNSGNTIYF.

CDR3 in amino acids: CASSIGQGIQNEQFF. The CDR3 DNA is TGTGCCAGCAGCATAGGACAGGGGATACAAAATGAGCAGTTCTTC. The gene calls are TRBV7-9 and TRBJ2-1, with 9 bases matching TRBD1. This CDR3 is built from 15 residues. Germline-derived CDR1 and CDR2 are SEHNR and FQNEAQ (reference sequence). V lost 5 bases to trimming and J lost 7 bases; unmatched junction nucleotides: 9.

The chain joins TRBV28 to TRBJ2-7, with TRBD2 identical over 12 bases. V was clipped by 4 bases and J by 4 bases; unmatched bases: 5. Looked up from germline, CDR1 is MDHEN and CDR2 is SYDVKM. The CDR3 loop spans 15 amino acids. CDR3 sequence reads: CASSSSTSGGYEQYF. CDR3 DNA: TGTGCCAGCAGTTCATCGACTAGCGGGGGATACGAGCAGTACTTC. The variable domain in full, with the rest retrieved from reference TRBV28 and TRBJ2-7, is DVKVTQSSRYLVKRTGEKVFLECVQDMDHENMFWYRQDPGLGLRLIYFSYDVKMKEKGDIPEGYSVSREKKERFSLILESASTNQTSMYLCASSSSTSGGYEQYFGPGTRLTVT.

The V and J genes are TRBV7-9 and TRBJ2-7; a weak D match, TRBD2 (5 bases). V lost 5 bases to trimming and J lost 3 bases, with 11 bases between them. Germline CDR1 and CDR2: SEHNR and FQNEAQ (reference sequence). The CDR3 consists of 13 residues. The CDR3 reads CASSTERGYEQYF. CDR3 bases: TGTGCCAGCAGCACAGAACGGGGCTACGAGCAGTACTTC. Full variable domain (remainder filled in from reference TRBV7-9 and TRBJ2-7): DTGVSQNPRHKITKRGQNVTFRCDPISEHNRLYWYRQTLGQGPEFLTYFQNEAQLEKSRLLSDRFSAERPKGSFSTLEIQRTEQGDSAMYLCASSTERGYEQYFGPGTRLTVT.

The rearrangement joins TRBV19 to TRBJ2-3, with 7 bases that match TRBD1. V was pared by 0 bases and J by 4 bases, with 7 bases of the junction left unmatched. This CDR3 is built from 16 residues. Looked up from germline, CDR1 is LNHDA and CDR2 is SQIVND (reference sequence). The CDR3 nucleotides read TGTGCCAGTAGTATAGATAGGGCAGGGGGAGCAGATACGCAGTATTTT. It translates to CASSIDRAGGADTQYF.

The rearrangement links TRBV7-6 to TRBJ2-7; TRBD1 matches at 8 bases. The CDR3 is 14 amino acids. In germline, CDR1 is SGHVS, CDR2 FNYEAQ. The J segment lost 5 bases and the V segment lost 3 bases, leaving 6 bases of the junction unmatched. This CDR3 is CASSLDDRGHEQYV. CDR3 coding DNA: TGTGCCAGCAGCTTGGACGACAGGGGCCACGAGCAGTACGTC.

V usage is TRBV5-1 and J usage is TRBJ1-1, with no clear D. V was clipped by 0 bases and J by 5 bases, with 11 bases between them. The CDR3 covers 14 residues. Per the germline V gene, CDR1 is SGHRS and CDR2 is YFSETQ. CDR3 sequence (DNA): TGCGCCAGCAGCTTGGAGGGTGGGTATACTGAAGCTTTCTTT. It specifies CASSLEGGYTEAFF.

The rearrangement joins TRBV7-2 to TRBJ2-4; D not certain. V was trimmed by 5 bases and J by 1 base, leaving 12 bases between them. The CDR3 is 15 amino acids. CDR1 and CDR2 from the germline V gene are SGHTA and FQGNSA. The CDR3 sequence is CASSPNSAAKNIQYF. The DNA of the CDR3 is TGTGCCAGCAGCCCAAACTCGGCGGCCAAAAACATTCAGTACTTC.

J is TRBJ1-1 and V is TRBV4-2, with 8 positions matching TRBD1. Germline V lookup: CDR1 LGHNA, CDR2 YNFKEQ. The trim removed 3 bases at V and 0 bases at J, leaving 3 bases unmatched. The CDR3 contains 15 residues. As DNA, the CDR3 is TGTGCCAGCAGCCAGGAACAGGGGGTGAACACTGAAGCTTTCTTT. Translated: CASSQEQGVNTEAFF.